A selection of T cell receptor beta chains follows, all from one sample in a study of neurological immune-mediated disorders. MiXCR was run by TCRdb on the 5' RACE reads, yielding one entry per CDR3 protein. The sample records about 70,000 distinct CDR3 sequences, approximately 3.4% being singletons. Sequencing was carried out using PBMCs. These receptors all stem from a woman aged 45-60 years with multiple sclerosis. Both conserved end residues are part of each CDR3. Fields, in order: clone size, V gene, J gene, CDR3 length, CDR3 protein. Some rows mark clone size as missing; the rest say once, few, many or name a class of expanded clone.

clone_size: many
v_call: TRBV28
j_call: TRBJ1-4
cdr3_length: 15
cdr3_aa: CASSLPGQGREKLFF

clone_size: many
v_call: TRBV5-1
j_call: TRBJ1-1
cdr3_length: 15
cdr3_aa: CASSLAGGARTEAFF

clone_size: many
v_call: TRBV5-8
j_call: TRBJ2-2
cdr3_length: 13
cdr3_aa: CASSSTVPGELFF

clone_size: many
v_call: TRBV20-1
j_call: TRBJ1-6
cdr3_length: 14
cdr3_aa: CSARDHRGGTPLHF

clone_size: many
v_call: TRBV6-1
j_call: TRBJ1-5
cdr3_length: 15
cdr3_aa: CASRSDDNSNQPQHF

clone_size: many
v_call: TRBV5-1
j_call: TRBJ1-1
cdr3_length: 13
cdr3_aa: CASSLSAGTEAFF

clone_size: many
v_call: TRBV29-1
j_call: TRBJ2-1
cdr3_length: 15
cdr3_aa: CSVGSGGAGGNEQFF

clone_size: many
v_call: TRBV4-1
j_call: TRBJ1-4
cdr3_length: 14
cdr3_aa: CASSPVLGGEKLFF

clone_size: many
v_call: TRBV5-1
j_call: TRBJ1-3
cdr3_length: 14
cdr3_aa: CASSLESSGNTIYF

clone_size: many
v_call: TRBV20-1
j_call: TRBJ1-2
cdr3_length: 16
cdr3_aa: CSAVGQGAQNNYGYTF

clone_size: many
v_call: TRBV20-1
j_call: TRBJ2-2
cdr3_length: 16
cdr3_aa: CSARRGTSGNTGELFF

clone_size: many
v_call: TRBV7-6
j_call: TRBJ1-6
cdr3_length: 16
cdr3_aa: CASSLTGGAHNSPLHF

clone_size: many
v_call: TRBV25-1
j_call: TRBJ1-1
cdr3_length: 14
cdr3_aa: CASSDSGENTEAFF

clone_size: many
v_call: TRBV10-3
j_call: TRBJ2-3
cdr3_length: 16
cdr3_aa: CAIKKGLAGGEDTQYF

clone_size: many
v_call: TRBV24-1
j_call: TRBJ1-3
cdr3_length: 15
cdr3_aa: CATSDGILSGNTIYF

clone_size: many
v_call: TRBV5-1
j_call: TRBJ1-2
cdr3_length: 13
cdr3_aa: CASSLRGDYGYTF

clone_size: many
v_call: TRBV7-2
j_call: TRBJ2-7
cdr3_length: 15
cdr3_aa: CASSPGTGWKYEQYF

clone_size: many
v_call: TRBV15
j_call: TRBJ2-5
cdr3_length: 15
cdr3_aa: CATSRDRMVSGTQYF

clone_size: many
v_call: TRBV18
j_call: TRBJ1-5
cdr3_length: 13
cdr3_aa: CASSPGRDQPQHF

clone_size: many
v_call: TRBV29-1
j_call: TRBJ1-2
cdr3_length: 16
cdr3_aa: CSVLKADTPTNYGYTF

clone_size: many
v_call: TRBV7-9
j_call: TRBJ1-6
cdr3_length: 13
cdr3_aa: CASSLMGQGTLHF

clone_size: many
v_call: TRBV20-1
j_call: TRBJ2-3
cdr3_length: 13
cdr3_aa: CSANLRAPDTQYF

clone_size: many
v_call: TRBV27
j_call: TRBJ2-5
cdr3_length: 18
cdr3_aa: CASSLLGLARRGGETQYF

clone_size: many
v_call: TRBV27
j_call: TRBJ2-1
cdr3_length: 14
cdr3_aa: CASRMLAPYNEQFF

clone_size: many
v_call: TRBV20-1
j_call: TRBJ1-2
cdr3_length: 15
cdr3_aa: CSAVRDRGINYGYTF

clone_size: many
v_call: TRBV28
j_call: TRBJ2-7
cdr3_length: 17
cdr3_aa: CASSFGALGVSSYEQYF

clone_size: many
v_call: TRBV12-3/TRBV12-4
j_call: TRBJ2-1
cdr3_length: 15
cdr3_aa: CASSLVYLDSNEQFF

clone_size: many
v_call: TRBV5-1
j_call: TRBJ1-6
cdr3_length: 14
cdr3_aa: CASSQDRTWSPLHF

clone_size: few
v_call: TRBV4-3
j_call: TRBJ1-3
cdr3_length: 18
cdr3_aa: CASSQEIRRTSSGNTIYF

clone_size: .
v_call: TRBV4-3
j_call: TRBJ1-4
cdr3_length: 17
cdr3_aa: CASSEGLRVGLNEKLFF

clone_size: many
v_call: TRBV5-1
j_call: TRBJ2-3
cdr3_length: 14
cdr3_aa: CASSLARNTDTQYF

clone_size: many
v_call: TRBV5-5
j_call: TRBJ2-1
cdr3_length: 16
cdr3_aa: CASSFPQGRIGNEQFF

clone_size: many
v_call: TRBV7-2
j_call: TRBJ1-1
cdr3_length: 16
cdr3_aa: CASSLAVGGGIAEAFF

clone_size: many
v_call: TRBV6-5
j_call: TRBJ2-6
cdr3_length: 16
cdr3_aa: CASSYSDGSGANVLTF

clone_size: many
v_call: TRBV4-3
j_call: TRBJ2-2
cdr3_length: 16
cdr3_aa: CASSQEGAGDTGELFF

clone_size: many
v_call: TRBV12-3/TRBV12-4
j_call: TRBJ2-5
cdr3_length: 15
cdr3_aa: CASSPMAPAQETQYF

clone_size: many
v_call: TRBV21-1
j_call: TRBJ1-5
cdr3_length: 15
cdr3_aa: CASSKERDSNQPQHF

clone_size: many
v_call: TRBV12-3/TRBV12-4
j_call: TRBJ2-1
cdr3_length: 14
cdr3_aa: CASSLLAGVDEQFF

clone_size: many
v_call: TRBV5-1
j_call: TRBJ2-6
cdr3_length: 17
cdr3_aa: CASSLDRGGTGANVLTF

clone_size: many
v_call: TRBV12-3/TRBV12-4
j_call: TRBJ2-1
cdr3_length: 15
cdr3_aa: CASRQDRFSYNEQFF

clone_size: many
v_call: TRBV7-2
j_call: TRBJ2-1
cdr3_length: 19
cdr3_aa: CASSPDRGRLGGTNNEQFF

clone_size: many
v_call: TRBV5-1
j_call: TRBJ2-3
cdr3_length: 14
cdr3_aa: CANNLAASTDTQYF

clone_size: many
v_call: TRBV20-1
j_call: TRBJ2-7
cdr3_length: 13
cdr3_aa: CSASLLPTYEQYF

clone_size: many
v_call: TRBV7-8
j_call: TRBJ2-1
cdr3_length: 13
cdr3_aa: CASSLRLVDEQFF

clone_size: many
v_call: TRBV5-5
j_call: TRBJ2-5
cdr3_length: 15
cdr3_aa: CASSLVGQGQETQYF

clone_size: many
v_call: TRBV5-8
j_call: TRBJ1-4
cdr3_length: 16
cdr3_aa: CASSLGGQGRREKLFF

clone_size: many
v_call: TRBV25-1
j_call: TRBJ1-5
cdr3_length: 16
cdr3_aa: CASSGPGRGYNQPQHF

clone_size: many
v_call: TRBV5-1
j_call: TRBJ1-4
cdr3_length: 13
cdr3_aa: CASSAGIAEKLFF

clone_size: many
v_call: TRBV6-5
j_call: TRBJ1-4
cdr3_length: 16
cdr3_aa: CASSYSAGGRFEKLFF